This T cell receptor (beta chain) appears in the sequencing data of a study of monozygotic twins with cystic fibrosis. This clone was seen only once. CDR3 length: 16 residues. Germline CDR1 and CDR2: SGHDT and YYEEEE. The V gene lost 1 base and the J gene lost 4 bases, with 12 bases spanning the gap. Assay used: immunoSEQ multiplex PCR; TCRdb lists only in-frame clones, some missing. The sample shows some 33,000 clones, under 95% of them seen only once. The origin of this receptor is a boy aged 2-15 years with cystic fibrosis. Sequenced material: blood. This sequence joins TRBV5-6 and TRBJ1-6; D is undetermined. The CDR3 DNA follows: TGTGCCAGCAGCTTGATTGGAGAGGGATATAATTCACCCCTCCACTTT. Its translation is CASSLIGEGYNSPLHF.